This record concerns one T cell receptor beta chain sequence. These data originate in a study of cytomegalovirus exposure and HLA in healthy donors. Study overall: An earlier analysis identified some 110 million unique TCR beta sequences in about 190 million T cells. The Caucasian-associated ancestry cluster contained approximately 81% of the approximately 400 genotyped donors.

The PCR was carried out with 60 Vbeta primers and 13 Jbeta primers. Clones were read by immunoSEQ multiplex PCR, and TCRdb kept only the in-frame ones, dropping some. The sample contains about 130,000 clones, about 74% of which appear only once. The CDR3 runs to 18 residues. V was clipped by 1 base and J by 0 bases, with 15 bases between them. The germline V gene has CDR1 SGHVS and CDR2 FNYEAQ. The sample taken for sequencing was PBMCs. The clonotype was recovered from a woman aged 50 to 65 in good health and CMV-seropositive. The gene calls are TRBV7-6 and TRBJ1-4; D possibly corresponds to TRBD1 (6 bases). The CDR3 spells CASSLGWGLLATNEKLFF. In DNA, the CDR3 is TGTGCCAGCAGCTTAGGATGGGGGCTACTTGCAACTAATGAAAAACTGTTTTTT.